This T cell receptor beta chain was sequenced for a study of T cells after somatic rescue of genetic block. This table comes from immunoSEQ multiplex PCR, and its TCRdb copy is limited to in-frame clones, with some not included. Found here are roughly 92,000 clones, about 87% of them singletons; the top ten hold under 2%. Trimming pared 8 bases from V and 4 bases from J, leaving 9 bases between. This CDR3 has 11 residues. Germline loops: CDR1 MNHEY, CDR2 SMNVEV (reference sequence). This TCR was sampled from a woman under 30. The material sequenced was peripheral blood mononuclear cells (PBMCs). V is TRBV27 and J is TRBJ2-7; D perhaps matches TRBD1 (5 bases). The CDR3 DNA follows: TGTGCCAGCGGACAATTATACGAGCAGTACTTC. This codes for CASGQLYEQYF.